What follows is one T cell receptor (beta chain) and its context. Its target antigen remains unknown. No quality values exist for individual bases; no much larger clone is one base distant. These data originate in a study of identifying expanded T cells in peripheral blood (dated by TCRdb to between 2018 and 2021). Study-level background: Technical replicates were generated by sequencing separate aliquots of the same genomic DNA pool, with four replicates compared pairwise.

During the collection period, no immune events, such as infections, were documented for the healthy donors. To calibrate time-dependent variance in a beta-binomial model of T-cell clone differential abundance, blood repertoires from healthy donors were used as a training cohort. There were some ten healthy donors in the training cohort, of whom 3 were female and 7 were male. The donors were between about 29 and 65 years old, with an average age of roughly 41 years. Obtained from a commercial supplier, whole blood was collected from each healthy donor at three time points set two weeks apart. For immunosequencing, genomic DNA was extracted from whole blood that had not been sorted. TCRbeta CDR3 regions were profiled by bias-controlled multiplex PCR amplification of genomic DNA with the immunoSEQ Assay. The authors' analysis ran thus. The absolute abundance of each unique TCRbeta CDR3 region was quantified after sequences were collapsed and filtered. Differential abundance was assessed using a binomial (Fisher-equivalent) model and a beta-binomial model in which time-dependent variance fitted from healthy donors was added. Any clone with fewer than 5 combined templates was excluded, and a clone was called differentially abundant if its Benjamini-Hochberg FDR was below 0.01. In the beta-binomial model, variance was expressed as a function of the total template count across the two samples, in the form v = (b*log(k)+a)^2. TCRdb holds this immuneACCESS table with in-frame rearrangements only. Some clones are missing; in checked studies, unresolved V genes explain under half, and the rest has no known cause. V, J and clone size reflect that table, while D and trimming were determined from the DNA. This sample holds 70,000 to 100,000 clones; more than 75% were observed only once. The ten largest clones add up to 15% to 20% of the sample.

From cysteine to phenylalanine, the CDR3 is 17 amino acids long. CDR3 DNA only is kept here, 51 bases in frame from base 1. Based on the germline V gene, the CDR1 and CDR2 sequences are LGHNA and YSLEER. The junction shows trimming of 2 bases on V and 0 bases on J, plus 11 bases between the germline ends. What the authors observed across the whole study: Across all healthy-donor time intervals, the beta-binomial model significantly cut both the number of clones called differentially abundant and the false-positive rate. It was expected by the authors that biological variance in healthy repertoires might increase further over much longer intervals, such as months to years. The binomial model flagged around 1.2 differentially abundant clones between technical replicates but about 16.4 over two weeks and roughly 20 over approximately four weeks. For all healthy donors, the variance in clone template counts between two-week samples rose significantly as total template count increased.

The rearrangement combines TRBV4-3 with TRBJ2-6; no D gene call is confident. The source is a person aged 18 to 70 in good health. The sequenced material came from blood. CDR3 sequence: CASSQPNSPSGANVLTF. The DNA sequence is as follows: TGCGCCAGCAGCCAACCCAACAGCCCCTCTGGGGCCAACGTCCTGACTTTC.